This paragraph covers one T cell receptor (beta chain) sequence. Its target is unknown. This sample's treatment: about 20 received Ad26.COV2.S at low or high dose, single or two shots; 5 received placebo; per-sample allocation not given. Specimens were obtained on day 63 following the first vaccine or placebo injection. Some clones are missing from TCRdb's copy, which holds only in-frame ones; the method was immunoSEQ multiplex PCR. The profile shows about 350,000 clones, about 88% of them singletons. This record comes from a study of Ad26.COV2.S vaccination and SARS-CoV-2 variants. Study findings and constraints: Post-vaccination breadth of spike-specific CD8+ and CD4+ T cell responses was reportedly substantial.

Losses at the gene ends were 6 bases for V and 2 bases for J; bases not matched to a gene: 6. This CDR3 contains 14 residues. Per germline, CDR1 MNHEY and CDR2 SVGAGI. The sequence derives from a person aged 18-60 years who received the Ad26.COV2.S COVID-19 vaccine or a placebo. Sequences were derived from peripheral blood, sampled in a trial of Ad26.COV2.S vaccine versus placebo. The chain uses TRBV6-5 and TRBJ2-7; TRBD1 agrees at 8 bases. DNA for the CDR3: TGTGCCAGCAGCCGACTACAGGGGGCCTACGAGCAGTACTTC. Its translation: CASSRLQGAYEQYF.